Shown below are 16 T cell receptor beta chains from a single sample sequenced in a study of blood T cells in healthy people across ages. Then a second PCR, running about 6 to 12 cycles, was carried out with a sample-barcoded 5' primer and a J-beta primer mix. Each CDR3 protein gets one entry after TCRdb re-called the 5' RACE reads with MiXCR. Among a few hundred thousand distinct CDR3 sequences listed, more than 45% were seen once. The specimen sequenced was blood. The receptors originated from a man aged 55-75 years in good health.

In regard to this clonotype: As the CDR3 is not closed by the conserved phenylalanine or tryptophan, this likely results from a read error. Written as DNA, the CDR3 is TGTGCCAGCAGCTTGTGGGGACCGAACTACGAGCAGTACTTG. Its translation: CASSLWGPNYEQYL. This chain uses TRBV7-9 with TRBJ2-7, with D perhaps matching TRBD1 or TRBD2 (5 bases each). Per germline, CDR1 SEHNR and CDR2 FQNEAQ (reference sequence). The CDR3 has 14 residues. V was pared by 3 bases and J by 3 bases, with 12 bases between.

The chain recombines TRBV6-7 with TRBJ2-2; D unresolved. TRBV6-7 has ORF status, its function being uncertain. The CDR3 runs to 12 residues. The germline V and J ends were trimmed by 5 bases and 3 bases, with 4 bases remaining between them. CDR3 nucleotide sequence: TGTGCCAGCAGTCTTCACACCGGGGAGCTGTTTTTT. This gives the protein CASSLHTGELFF.

The V call is TRBV5-1, the J call TRBJ1-2; D might be TRBD1 (5 bases). This CDR3 region has 15 residues. Germline CDR1 SGHRS, CDR2 YFSETQ. Between the trimmed V and J ends, which lost 1 base and 0 bases, there was a span of 10 bases. For the CDR3, the DNA is TGCGCCAGCAGCTTGACCCGGGGCGCTAACTATGGCTACACCTTC. This gives the protein CASSLTRGANYGYTF.

This clonotype occurred many times. This rearrangement joins TRBV6-6 to TRBJ2-7; 13 nucleotides line up with TRBD2. J lost 7 bases, V lost 5 bases, and 5 bases had no gene match. The CDR3 covers 14 residues. Germline CDR1 reads MNHNY; CDR2 reads SVGAGI (reference sequence). The CDR3 DNA reads as TGTGCCAGCAGTCAGGGGACTAGCGGGATTGAGCAGTACTTC. It codes for CASSQGTSGIEQYF.

The chain couples TRBV29-1 to TRBJ2-7; D possibly corresponds to TRBD2 (5 bases). The CDR3 consists of 15 residues. The V end lost 4 bases, the J end lost 2 bases, and 18 bases lay between the germline ends. CDR1 is SQVTM, CDR2 ANQGSEA, per germline. CDR3 sequence: CSVVRGLPPTYEQYF. CDR3 coding DNA: TGCAGCGTTGTCCGGGGTCTCCCACCGACCTACGAGCAGTACTTC.

The chain is built from TRBV20-1 and TRBJ1-2, with D maybe TRBD1 (5 bases). Germline values: CDR1 DFQATT, CDR2 SNEGSKA (reference sequence). This CDR3 region has 15 residues. The V end lost 0 bases, the J end lost 2 bases, and 13 bases lay between the germline ends. As DNA, the CDR3 is TGCAGTGCTAGAGATGCAGGGAGTGTCAACTATGGCTACACCTTC. This codes for CSARDAGSVNYGYTF.

The chain has TRBV16 and TRBJ2-1, with 7 bases fitting TRBD2. CDR1 and CDR2 (germline): KGHSY, FQNENV. The CDR3 runs to 13 residues. V trimming: 7 bases; J trimming: 3 bases; junction bases outside the gene matches: 3. CDR3 region: CASTQRGYNEQFF. The CDR3 nucleotides are TGTGCCAGCACCCAGCGGGGCTACAATGAGCAGTTCTTC.

The chain carries TRBV4-3 and TRBJ1-2, with 7 bases that match TRBD1. The CDR3 is 15 residues long. V gave up 1 base and J gave up 5 bases; unmatched junction bases: 7. Germline V gene data show CDR1 as LGHNA and CDR2 as YSLEER. CDR3 protein: CASSQVPGGTYGYTF. The CDR3 bases are TGCGCCAGCAGCCAAGTACCAGGGGGTACTTATGGCTACACCTTC.

CDR3 nucleotides: TGTGCCAGCAGTGATCTGGCTAACACCGGGGAGCTGTTTTTT. It encodes CASSDLANTGELFF. This chain uses TRBV25-1 with TRBJ2-2; D not certain. Trimming removed 3 bases at V and 2 bases at J, with 7 bases between. Looked up from germline, CDR1 is MGHDK and CDR2 is SYGVNS. The CDR3 consists of 14 residues.

This clonotype was observed a handful of times. The rearrangement links TRBV6-2 or TRBV6-3 to TRBJ2-3; 11 positions match TRBD2. J lost 5 bases, V lost 6 bases, and 4 bases had no gene match. The germline V gene has CDR1 MNHEY and CDR2 SVGEGT. This CDR3 spans 14 amino acids. As DNA, the CDR3 is TGTGCCAGCAGCCATGGACTAGCGGGAGATACGCAGTATTTT. Its translation: CASSHGLAGDTQYF.

This clonotype turned up a few times. V and J are TRBV29-1 and TRBJ2-7; D might be TRBD1 (5 bases). V lost 1 base, J lost 7 bases, and 11 bases lay in between. This CDR3 contains 12 residues. Germline assignment: CDR1 SQVTM and CDR2 ANQGSEA. DNA for the CDR3: TGCAGCGTTGAAGGGGGCAGGTATGAGCAGTACTTC. Its protein product is CSVEGGRYEQYF.

This clonotype was counted a few times. The rearrangement joins TRBV29-1 to TRBJ2-1; TRBD1 or TRBD2 may be the D gene (5 bases each). Deletions cut 4 bases from V and 1 base from J, with 11 bases between. The CDR3 extends over 14 amino acids. Germline V gives CDR1 SQVTM, CDR2 ANQGSEA. CDR3 nucleotide sequence: TGCAGCGTTGTTTCCGGGGCTTCCTACAATGAGCAGTTCTTC. Translated: CSVVSGASYNEQFF.

V is TRBV27 and J is TRBJ2-5, with TRBD2 matching 13 bases. The end of the DNA aligns better with TRBJ2-7, so the J call may be wrong. The CDR3 loop spans 14 amino acids. CDR1 and CDR2 (germline): MNHEY, SMNVEV (reference sequence). The DNA of the CDR3 is TGTGCCAGCAGCGGACTAGCGGGAGCCGACGAGCAGTACTTC. Amino acid sequence: CASSGLAGADEQYF.

This clonotype was observed a few times. CDR3 protein: CASNSDREPDTQYF. The CDR3 DNA is TGTGCCAGCAATTCGGACAGGGAACCAGATACGCAGTATTTT. V usage is TRBV6-2 or TRBV6-3 and J usage is TRBJ2-3; the match to TRBD1 covers 8 bases. The CDR3 length is 14 residues. V was clipped by 7 bases and J by 4 bases; unmatched bases: 7. Germline V gives CDR1 MNHEY, CDR2 SVGEGT.

The rearrangement uses TRBV4-3 and TRBJ2-3, with D uncertain. V shed 0 bases and J shed 7 bases, with 8 bases lying between them. This CDR3 comprises 13 residues. Germline lookup yields CDR1 LGHNA and CDR2 YSLEER. The DNA for the CDR3 is TGCGCCAGCAGCCAAGACGTGGTGAATACGCAGTATTTT. Its translation: CASSQDVVNTQYF.

A note on this clonotype: Just one base apart from a much larger clone, this may be a read error. The gene calls are TRBV7-2 and TRBJ2-5; D is possibly TRBD1 (5 bases). The J call may be incorrect, as the DNA end agrees better with TRBJ2-7. Germline V CDR1 and CDR2: SGHTA, FQGNSA. The CDR3 covers 15 residues. CDR3 protein: CASSLADGSQGEQYF. CDR3 nucleotide sequence: TGTGCCAGCAGCTTAGCCGACGGGTCTCAGGGCGAGCAGTACTTC.